This TCR beta chain was found in a study of cytomegalovirus exposure and HLA in healthy donors (dated by TCRdb to 2016 to 2017). Background for the entire study: According to a later analysis, one platform produced both the 100 to 150 validation repertoires and the approximately 670 repertoires of the first cohort. Along with the 666-subject first cohort, a separate validation cohort of over a hundred different subjects was used. The study aimed to test whether signatures of past pathogen exposure could be identified by cataloging public T cell receptors. The study combined high-throughput TCR immunosequencing, statistical association of individual TCRs with disease status, and machine learning to predict cytomegalovirus infection status.

Note on this clone: Its antigen remains undetermined. Per-base qualities were not stored, and no clone one base away is much larger.

From the cysteine through the phenylalanine, the CDR3 covers 12 amino acids. The sequence is cut down to CDR3 DNA, 36 bases in frame from base 1. The V and J ends are trimmed by 6 bases and 8 bases, leaving 13 bases between them. The germline V gene (reference sequence) provides CDR1 MNHNY and CDR2 SVGAGI. Library preparation used the immunoSEQ multiplex PCR assay. The original pipeline was this. To diagnose cytomegalovirus status from the catalog of TCR beta chain sequences, a statistical classification framework was built. TCRdb took over this immuneACCESS table, retaining in-frame rearrangements with V and J assigned. Such tables are incomplete; in checked studies, under half of the missing clones stem from an unresolved V gene, and the remainder is unexplained. The V and J calls and the clone size are those of that table, but D and trimming were determined from the DNA. The sample includes about 150,000 clones, with 86% observed a single time. The ten largest clones represent around 2.1% of the sample.

Points the paper makes about the study in general: The study listed approximately 150 TCR beta chains as associated with cytomegalovirus. The authors suggested that the approach could potentially be generalized to other disease states and immunological phenotypes. In vitro tests confirmed that a few of the cytomegalovirus-associated TCR beta chains recognize cytomegalovirus antigens. Most TCR sequences were observed very rarely across donors, whereas some public TCRs were present in many individuals. A later analysis lacked HLA typing for the validation cohort, so it scored co-occurrence in that cohort across all 110 or so repertoires. Cytomegalovirus status was reported to be diagnosed by the classifier with high specificity and sensitivity in both the original and validation cohorts. A later analysis found that TCRs clustered in the first cohort also tended to co-occur in the roughly 120 validation repertoires, with approximately 93% of cluster scores above 0.

The donors were included in the validation cohort of approximately 130 subjects, a group kept apart from the approximately 670-subject first cohort. The TCR comes from a human donor in good health. Recombination connected TRBV6-6 to TRBJ1-2; the D gene lacks a confident call. Source material: PBMCs. CDR3 region: CASRTPREGYTF. The DNA sequence reads TGTGCCAGCAGAACTCCTAGAGAGGGCTACACCTTC.